Shown below are 29 T cell receptor beta chains from a single sample sequenced in a study of OX40 agonist ivuxolimab in advanced cancers. The data were produced by immunoSEQ multiplex PCR, yet TCRdb's version contains in-frame clones alone and is incomplete. The sample comprises about 68,000 clones, roughly nine tenths of which are singletons, and approximately 0.32% rests with the top ten. The sequenced sample was CD4+ or CD8+ T cells sorted from blood, obtained in a trial of the OX40 agonist ivuxolimab. These receptors originate from an adult with an advanced solid tumor such as melanoma, head and neck, liver or kidney cancer.

The chain has TRBV5-1 and TRBJ2-1; 14 bases are a match to TRBD2. Germline CDR1 and CDR2: SGHRS and YFSETQ. The CDR3 runs to 17 residues. J lost 3 bases, V lost 3 bases, and 5 bases had no gene match. CDR3 nucleotides: TGCGCCAGCAGCTACGGACTAGCGGGAGGAATCTACAATGAGCAGTTCTTC. Translating it yields CASSYGLAGGIYNEQFF.

This rearrangement joins TRBV11-2 to TRBJ1-2; 9 nucleotides line up with TRBD1. The germline V gene has CDR1 SGHAT and CDR2 FQNNGV. V was pared by 4 bases and J by 6 bases, with 9 bases of the junction left unmatched. There are 15 residues in the CDR3. The CDR3 DNA reads as TGTGCCAGCAGCTCCCCTGGGCGGACAGGGGATGGCTACACCTTC. This translates into CASSSPGRTGDGYTF.

The chain couples TRBV7-8 to TRBJ2-1, with 11 bases that match TRBD2. The V and J ends lost 2 bases and 0 bases, in that order; junction bases with no gene match: 12. CDR1 is SGHVS and CDR2 is FQNEAQ in the germline V gene. The CDR3 is 20 residues long. The DNA for the CDR3 is TGTGCCAGCAGCTTATCGGCCTCAGGGACTAGCGGCAGCTCCTACAATGAGCAGTTCTTC. Translation: CASSLSASGTSGSSYNEQFF. The whole variable domain, remainder taken from reference TRBV7-8 and TRBJ2-1, is GAGVSQSPRYKVAKRGQDVALRCDPISGHVSLFWYQQALGQGPEFLTYFQNEAQLDKSGLPSDRFFAERPEGSVSTLKIQRTQQEDSAVYLCASSLSASGTSGSSYNEQFFGPGTRLTVL.

The gene calls are TRBV7-8 and TRBJ2-3; possibly TRBD2 for D (6 bases). This CDR3 has 14 amino acids. Trimming pared 5 bases from V and 0 bases from J, leaving 9 bases between. The germline gives CDR1 SGHVS, CDR2 FQNEAQ. The CDR3 loop is CASSLSGSTDTQYF. CDR3 DNA sequence: TGTGCCAGCAGCCTTAGCGGAAGCACAGATACGCAGTATTTT.

CDR3 coding DNA: TGTGCCAGCAGCCCCAGCTCGGGAGGTCACTATGGCTACACCTTC. Its translation: CASSPSSGGHYGYTF. The genes are TRBV14 and TRBJ1-2; D gene uncertain. The CDR3 length is 15 residues. With 4 bases removed from V and 3 bases from J, the gap between germline ends came to 15 bases. CDR1 and CDR2 (germline): SGHDN, FVKESK.

This chain connects TRBV27 to TRBJ2-5, with TRBD2 identical over 10 bases. CDR1 and CDR2 (germline): MNHEY, SMNVEV (reference sequence). V gave up 3 bases and J gave up 7 bases; unmatched junction bases: 11. The CDR3 sequence is 16 residues long. The CDR3 sequence: CASSFRGATSGVTQYF. Written as DNA, the CDR3 is TGTGCCAGCAGTTTTAGGGGTGCAACTAGCGGGGTGACCCAGTACTTC.

V usage is TRBV6-5 and J usage is TRBJ1-2; TRBD1 matches at 7 bases. The CDR3 consists of 14 residues. Losses at the gene ends were 6 bases for V and 2 bases for J; bases not matched to a gene: 6. Germline lookup yields CDR1 MNHEY and CDR2 SVGAGI. The CDR3 spells CASREPGQNYGYTF. The CDR3 nucleotides are TGTGCCAGCAGGGAACCGGGACAGAACTATGGCTACACCTTC.

The table lists this clone with a count of one. This chain uses TRBV7-2 with TRBJ2-3; 14 bases fit TRBD2. The V gene end was trimmed by 6 bases and the J gene end by 5 bases; junction bases not matched to a gene: 4. Looked up from germline, CDR1 is SGHTA and CDR2 is FQGNSA. The CDR3 runs to 15 residues. The CDR3 loop is CASRPGLAGEDTQYF. The DNA for the CDR3 is TGTGCCAGCAGACCGGGACTAGCGGGAGAAGATACGCAGTATTTT.

This clone has just one count. This chain links TRBV9 with TRBJ1-1, with TRBD1 matching 7 bases. In germline, CDR1 is SGDLS, CDR2 YYNGEE. This CDR3 has 13 residues. Trimming removed 0 bases from V and 4 bases from J; junction bases left unmatched: 0. Here the CDR3 reads CASSVGQGTEAFF. The CDR3 DNA sequence: TGTGCCAGCAGCGTAGGACAGGGCACTGAAGCTTTCTTT.

The chain has TRBV30 and TRBJ2-7; D unclear. The CDR3 runs 12 residues. In germline, CDR1 is GTSNPN, CDR2 SVGIG (reference sequence). V lost 2 bases and J lost 3, with 8 bases in between. The CDR3 here is CAWSFARYEQYF. The CDR3 nucleotides are TGTGCCTGGAGTTTCGCCCGCTACGAGCAGTACTTC.

In its sample, this clone was seen a few times. The chain links TRBV10-3 to TRBJ2-3; 11 positions match TRBD2. This CDR3 contains 16 residues. Germline trimming cut 4 bases from V and 4 bases from J; bases unmatched to any gene: 7. Per germline, CDR1 ENHRY and CDR2 SYGVKD. The DNA for the CDR3 is TGTGCCATCAGTGCAATAGCGGGAGGGCCCTCAGATACGCAGTATTTT. It translates to CAISAIAGGPSDTQYF.

The chain couples TRBV15 to TRBJ1-4; maybe TRBD1 (5 bases). Germline V CDR1 and CDR2: LNHNV, YYDKDF (reference sequence). V gave up 0 bases and J gave up 2 bases, with 16 bases separating them. The CDR3 has 18 residues. The CDR3 sequence is CATSRDPIIGATNEKLFF. The CDR3 DNA sequence: TGTGCCACCAGCAGAGATCCCATTATAGGGGCGACTAATGAAAAACTGTTTTTT. The full variable domain, rest sourced from reference TRBV15 and TRBJ1-4, is DAMVIQNPRYQVTQFGKPVTLSCSQTLNHNVMYWYQQKSSQAPKLLFHYYDKDFNNEADTPDNFQSRRPNTSFCFLDIRSPGLGDTAMYLCATSRDPIIGATNEKLFFGSGTQLSVL.

V usage is TRBV27 and J usage is TRBJ2-1; 10 nucleotides align to TRBD2. Germline V gene lookup returns CDR1 MNHEY and CDR2 SMNVEV (reference sequence). V shed 6 bases, J shed 7 bases, and the junction held 12 bases outside the gene matches. CDR3 length: 16 residues. In nucleotides, the CDR3 is TGTGCCAGCAGACCCCGGGGGCTAGCGGGAGAAAATGAGCAGTTCTTC. This translates into CASRPRGLAGENEQFF.

The chain recombines TRBV7-2 with TRBJ2-3, with a tentative D call TRBD2 (5 bases). With 4 bases removed from V and 0 bases from J, the gap between germline ends came to 17 bases. The CDR3 sequence is 17 residues long. CDR1 is SGHTA and CDR2 is FQGNSA in the germline V gene. CDR3: CASSYKRRTTSTDTQYF. CDR3 nucleotide sequence: TGTGCCAGCAGCTACAAGCGGCGGACCACTAGCACAGATACGCAGTATTTT. Full variable domain (missing parts from reference TRBV7-2 and TRBJ2-3): GAGVSQSPSNKVTEKGKDVELRCDPISGHTALYWYRQSLGQGLEFLIYFQGNSAPDKSGLPSDRFSAERTGGSVSTLTIQRTQQEDSAVYLCASSYKRRTTSTDTQYFGPGTRLTVL.

The chain carries TRBV29-1 and TRBJ1-3; D is undetermined. Germline V gives CDR1 SQVTM, CDR2 ANQGSEA. The CDR3 consists of 12 residues. V shed 5 bases and J shed 2 bases, with 7 bases lying between them. The CDR3 bases are TGCAGCGTTCACGAAACTGGAAACACCATATATTTT. Amino acid sequence: CSVHETGNTIYF.

The gene calls are TRBV5-4 and TRBJ1-2; TRBD1 might be the D (5 bases). V was cut by 4 bases and J by 7 bases, with 20 bases left in between. The germline V gene encodes CDR1 SGHNT and CDR2 YYREEE (reference sequence). This CDR3 contains 15 residues. CDR3 bases: TGTGCCAGCAGCCTACCGGGACTTGGGGTCTCTGGCTACACCTTC. This encodes CASSLPGLGVSGYTF.

The gene calls are TRBV9 and TRBJ2-7; 7 bases fit TRBD1. The germline V gene encodes CDR1 SGDLS and CDR2 YYNGEE. This CDR3 has 13 residues. V was clipped by 4 bases and J by 8 bases; unmatched bases: 9. The CDR3 bases are TGTGCCAGCAGCACCACCGGGACAGATCAGCAGTACTTC. It codes for CASSTTGTDQQYF.

The chain recombines TRBV10-3 with TRBJ2-1; possibly TRBD1 or TRBD2 for D (5 bases each). Germline values: CDR1 ENHRY, CDR2 SYGVKD. The V and J ends lost 6 bases and 2 bases respectively, with 14 bases between them. This CDR3 contains 15 residues. DNA for the CDR3: TGTGCCATCAGAACCACTGGGGGTGCCTACAATGAGCAGTTCTTC. This codes for CAIRTTGGAYNEQFF.

The chain recombines TRBV7-6 with TRBJ2-3; 11 positions match TRBD2. The germline gives CDR1 SGHVS, CDR2 FNYEAQ. The CDR3 is made up of 18 amino acids. The V and J ends lost 3 bases and 0 bases, in that order; junction bases with no gene match: 8. CDR3 sequence (DNA): TGTGCCAGCAGCTTTATGGGACTAGCGGCCACTAGCACAGATACGCAGTATTTT. Its translation is CASSFMGLAATSTDTQYF.

The chain has TRBV5-1 and TRBJ1-5, with 9 positions matching TRBD1. The CDR3 covers 15 residues. V shed 0 bases, J shed 7 bases, and the junction held 5 bases outside the gene matches. Germline values: CDR1 SGHRS, CDR2 YFSETQ. The CDR3 region has the DNA TGCGCCAGCAGCTTGGTTACAGGGGGCGGACAGCCCCAGCATTTT. Translation gives CASSLVTGGGQPQHF.

This clone was counted between two and nine times. The chain has TRBV2 and TRBJ2-7; 9 bases map to TRBD1. CDR1 SNHLY and CDR2 FYNNEI come from the germline V gene. V shed 7 bases, J shed 3 bases, and the junction held 7 bases outside the gene matches. The CDR3 is made up of 14 amino acids. The CDR3 DNA follows: TGTGCCAGCACCCCGCGGACAGGGGACTACGAGCAGTACTTC. As protein: CASTPRTGDYEQYF.

The sample holds one count of this clone. The chain is built from TRBV30 and TRBJ1-1; 8 bases are shared with TRBD1. The germline gives CDR1 GTSNPN, CDR2 SVGIG (reference sequence). CDR3 length equals 18 residues. V was pared by 3 bases and J by 6 bases, with 21 bases of the junction left unmatched. CDR3 sequence (DNA): TGTGCCTGGAGCCTCACCCGGACAGGGACCCGCCGAGAAGCTGAAGCTTTCTTT. Residues: CAWSLTRTGTRREAEAFF.

The V and J genes are TRBV30 and TRBJ2-1; unclear D gene. The CDR3 sequence is 11 residues long. The germline V gene encodes CDR1 GTSNPN and CDR2 SVGIG (reference sequence). Trimming pared 4 bases from V and 3 bases from J, leaving 4 bases between. CDR3 amino acids: CAWTFYNEQFF. CDR3 bases: TGTGCCTGGACTTTCTACAATGAGCAGTTCTTC.

The CDR3 loop is CASSLRQGRGYTF. The CDR3 region has the DNA TGTGCCAGCAGCTTAAGGCAGGGAAGGGGCTACACCTTC. This rearrangement joins TRBV7-6 to TRBJ1-2; D is possibly TRBD1 (5 bases). The CDR3 runs to 13 residues. Trimming cost V 2 bases and J 8 bases, with 12 bases left between them. The germline gives CDR1 SGHVS, CDR2 FNYEAQ.

V gene TRBV28 combines with J gene TRBJ1-1, with 7 bases aligning to TRBD1. With V trimmed by 3 bases and J by 8 bases, 6 bases remained unmatched. CDR3 length: 13 residues. CDR1 and CDR2 from the germline V gene are MDHEN and SYDVKM. The CDR3 is CASSFPGTVEAFF. CDR3 DNA: TGTGCCAGCAGTTTCCCCGGGACAGTCGAAGCTTTCTTT.

Points on this clone: One junction end disagrees with the germline gene, perhaps due to a read error. CDR3 DNA: TGTGCCAGCAGTGATAAGTCACCCCTCCACTTT. This encodes CASSDKSPLHF. The V call is TRBV2, the J call TRBJ1-6; D unclear. Germline V gives CDR1 SNHLY, CDR2 FYNNEI. This CDR3 contains 11 residues.

V is TRBV2 and J is TRBJ2-1, with 7 bases lining up with TRBD1. The germline V gene encodes CDR1 SNHLY and CDR2 FYNNEI. This CDR3 is 12 amino acids long. V lost 6 bases to trimming and J lost 6 bases; unmatched junction nucleotides: 2. CDR3 in amino acids: CASRGDSNEQFF. Here the CDR3 DNA reads TGTGCCAGCAGAGGGGACAGCAATGAGCAGTTCTTC. Looking up the rest from reference TRBV2 and TRBJ2-1 gives the full variable domain: EPEVTQTPSHQVTQMGQEVILRCVPISNHLYFYWYRQILGQKVEFLVSFYNNEISEKSEIFDDQFSVERPDGSNFTLKIRSTKLEDSAMYFCASRGDSNEQFFGPGTRLTVL.

V and J are TRBV2 and TRBJ2-5; 7 positions match TRBD2. The CDR3 contains 17 residues. Per the germline V gene, CDR1 is SNHLY and CDR2 is FYNNEI. V was pared by 6 bases and J by 0 bases, with 13 bases of the junction left unmatched. The CDR3 region is CASRGFGEGLYQETQYF. The DNA of the CDR3 is TGTGCCAGCAGGGGTTTTGGGGAGGGCCTGTACCAAGAGACCCAGTACTTC.

This rearrangement joins TRBV20-1 to TRBJ2-7; tentative D call: TRBD2 (5 bases). This CDR3 has 11 residues. Germline assignment: CDR1 DFQATT and CDR2 SNEGSKA (reference sequence). Trimming cost V 0 bases and J 8 bases, with 8 bases left between them. Here the CDR3 reads CSAREGVQQYF. The DNA for the CDR3 is TGCAGTGCTAGAGAGGGAGTGCAGCAGTACTTC.